These 19 T cell receptor beta chains were all obtained from the same sample, sequenced in a study of cytomegalovirus exposure and HLA in healthy donors. PCR employed 60 Vbeta and 13 Jbeta primers. Libraries were prepared by immunoSEQ multiplex PCR; TCRdb keeps only in-frame clonotypes and omits some of them. The data include 91,000 or so clones; the top ten clones carry around 3.6%. Sequenced: PBMCs. These receptors came from a young woman in good health and CMV-seronegative.

The V call is TRBV11-2, the J call TRBJ2-5; 9 bases match TRBD1. Trimming took 4 bases from V and 1 from J; bases not matched to a gene: 7. Germline loops: CDR1 SGHAT, CDR2 FQNNGV. The CDR3 spans 16 residues. CDR3 sequence reads: CASSSFRTGAQETQYF. CDR3 bases: TGTGCCAGCAGCTCTTTCCGGACAGGGGCCCAAGAGACCCAGTACTTC.

V usage is TRBV28 and J usage is TRBJ2-7, with 8 nucleotides matching TRBD2. The germline gives CDR1 MDHEN, CDR2 SYDVKM. V was pared by 2 bases and J by 3 bases, with 6 bases of the junction left unmatched. This CDR3 spans 15 amino acids. CDR3 loop: CASSLVTSGNYEQYF. CDR3 bases: TGTGCCAGCAGTTTAGTTACTAGCGGAAACTACGAGCAGTACTTC. The full variable domain, in which reference TRBV28 and TRBJ2-7 provide the parts outside the CDR3, is DVKVTQSSRYLVKRTGEKVFLECVQDMDHENMFWYRQDPGLGLRLIYFSYDVKMKEKGDIPEGYSVSREKKERFSLILESASTNQTSMYLCASSLVTSGNYEQYFGPGTRLTVT.

The chain couples TRBV15 to TRBJ2-1; D uncertain. Per germline, CDR1 LNHNV and CDR2 YYDKDF (reference sequence). V lost 0 bases and J 7 bases, leaving 10 bases between the germline ends. The CDR3 has 14 amino acids. As DNA, the CDR3 is TGTGCCACCAGCAGAGATTACCAGGTAAATGAGCAGTTCTTC. It codes for CATSRDYQVNEQFF.

This sequence joins TRBV7-9 and TRBJ1-4; maybe TRBD1 (6 bases). The V gene's germline CDR1 is SEHNR and CDR2 FQNEAQ (reference sequence). This CDR3 is built from 14 residues. Trimming removed 1 base from V and 8 bases from J, with 11 bases in between. The DNA for the CDR3 is TGTGCCAGCAGCTTAGTGGGGGGGCAAGAAAAACTGTTTTTT. Protein sequence: CASSLVGGQEKLFF.

V is TRBV10-3 and J is TRBJ1-1; D is possibly TRBD1 (5 bases). CDR1 is ENHRY and CDR2 is SYGVKD in the germline V gene. This CDR3 contains 14 residues. The V gene lost 7 bases and the J gene lost 1 base, with 13 bases spanning the gap. The CDR3 nucleotides read TGTGCCATCACCCGGGGGGGAGAGAACACTGAAGCTTTCTTT. Its protein product is CAITRGGENTEAFF.

The rearrangement joins TRBV28 to TRBJ1-2, with D maybe TRBD1 (5 bases). The CDR3 covers 16 residues. Deletions cut 6 bases from V and 4 bases from J, with 21 bases between. Per germline, CDR1 MDHEN and CDR2 SYDVKM. In DNA form, the CDR3 reads TGTGCCAGCAGATTCGGGCAGGGAGGTCTTAGCTATGGCTACACCTTC. The encoded protein is CASRFGQGGLSYGYTF.

V gene TRBV6-1 combines with J gene TRBJ1-1; D is ambiguous. The CDR3 covers 13 residues. CDR1 MNHNS and CDR2 SASEGT come from the germline V gene. V was trimmed by 6 bases and J by 1 base, leaving 9 bases between them. CDR3 nucleotide sequence: TGTGCCAGCAGAATAACACAGAACACTGAAGCTTTCTTT. Protein: CASRITQNTEAFF.

The rearrangement joins TRBV4-1 to TRBJ2-7; 9 bases are shared with TRBD2. The germline V gene has CDR1 MGHRA and CDR2 YSYEKL. With 2 bases clipped from V and 3 bases from J, the junction kept 5 bases outside the gene matches. There are 15 residues in the CDR3. The CDR3 region has the DNA TGCGCCAGCAGCCAAAATCTAGCGGGGAGCTACGAGCAGTACTTC. It translates to CASSQNLAGSYEQYF.

V usage is TRBV11-2 and J usage is TRBJ1-5, with 9 positions matching TRBD1. Germline V gives CDR1 SGHAT, CDR2 FQNNGV. The CDR3 is made up of 16 amino acids. With 5 bases clipped from V and 7 bases from J, the junction kept 12 bases outside the gene matches. The CDR3 protein is CASSPRTGESDQPQHF. The DNA for the CDR3 is TGTGCCAGCAGCCCCAGGACAGGGGAGTCGGACCAGCCCCAGCATTTT.

The chain has TRBV6-6 and TRBJ2-7; 10 bases match TRBD1. The CDR3 covers 14 residues. Germline CDR1 is MNHNY and CDR2 is SVGAGI (reference sequence). J gave up 7 bases and V 5 bases, and 8 bases lay outside the gene matches. The CDR3 DNA sequence: TGTGCCAGCAGTCCTCCGGGACAGGGGAAAGAGCAGTACTTC. Its protein is CASSPPGQGKEQYF.

The chain is built from TRBV5-4 and TRBJ2-6, with a weak D call TRBD2 (5 bases). Germline V gene data show CDR1 as SGHNT and CDR2 as YYREEE (reference sequence). Trimming removed 3 bases at V and 0 bases at J, with 13 bases between. The CDR3 length is 17 residues. Here the CDR3 reads CASSSGIPSSGANVLTF. The CDR3 DNA sequence: TGTGCCAGCAGCTCCGGGATTCCGAGCTCTGGGGCCAACGTCCTGACTTTC.

The chain uses TRBV28 and TRBJ2-1; D gene ambiguous. Trimming took off 7 bases at V and 4 bases at J, with 17 bases between the two ends. This CDR3 has 15 amino acids. Germline V gives CDR1 MDHEN, CDR2 SYDVKM. The CDR3, as DNA: TGTGCCAGCACCATGGCACCGAATTCATACAATGAGCAGTTCTTC. Residues: CASTMAPNSYNEQFF.

The rearrangement uses TRBV6-1 and TRBJ1-1; 8 bases match TRBD1. CDR1 and CDR2 from the germline V gene are MNHNS and SASEGT. The CDR3 has 15 amino acids. V was clipped by 1 base and J by 4 bases; unmatched bases: 5. CDR3 coding DNA: TGTGCCAGCAGTGAAGTGGCCAGGGGGCCCACTGAAGCTTTCTTT. Translating it yields CASSEVARGPTEAFF.

The rearrangement links TRBV28 to TRBJ2-2, with TRBD1 as a possible D gene (6 bases). The germline V and J ends were trimmed by 5 bases and 8 bases, with 24 bases remaining between them. The CDR3 totals 17 residues. Germline V CDR1 and CDR2: MDHEN, SYDVKM. The CDR3 DNA is TGTGCCAGCAGTCCACTGACAGGCGCGATGAACAGTGGGGAGCTGTTTTTT. Its translation: CASSPLTGAMNSGELFF.

The rearrangement joins TRBV4-2 to TRBJ1-1; 7 bases fit TRBD1. The CDR3 runs 17 residues. J lost 11 bases, V lost 0 bases, and 18 bases had no gene match. Per germline, CDR1 LGHNA and CDR2 YNFKEQ. The CDR3, as DNA: TGTGCCAGCAGCCAAGATAGTTTAGGAGGGGGCCGACCGGACGCTTTCTTT. This sequence encodes CASSQDSLGGGRPDAFF.

The genes are TRBV18 and TRBJ1-1; maybe TRBD1 (6 bases). This CDR3 has 15 amino acids. V lost 6 bases to trimming and J lost 1 base, with 15 bases between them. Looked up from germline, CDR1 is KGHSH and CDR2 is LQKENI. CDR3 amino acids: CASSLTGSANTEAFF. The CDR3 bases are TGTGCCAGCTCCCTAACAGGGTCTGCGAACACTGAAGCTTTCTTT. The whole variable domain, remainder taken from reference TRBV18 and TRBJ1-1, is NAGVMQNPRHLVRRRGQEARLRCSPMKGHSHVYWYRQLPEEGLKFMVYLQKENIIDESGMPKERFSAEFPKEGPSILRIQQVVRGDSAAYFCASSLTGSANTEAFFGQGTRLTVV.

The V and J genes are TRBV10-3 and TRBJ2-5; 11 positions match TRBD2. Germline values: CDR1 ENHRY, CDR2 SYGVKD. V lost 3 bases to trimming and J lost 5 bases; unmatched junction nucleotides: 5. The CDR3 runs 15 residues. This CDR3 reads CAISDGSGGAETQYF. Here the CDR3 DNA reads TGTGCCATCAGTGACGGTAGCGGGGGGGCGGAGACCCAGTACTTC.

The gene calls are TRBV30 and TRBJ1-1, with D hard to call. Trimming shortened V by 0 bases and J by 3 bases, and 14 bases separated the two germline ends. Germline CDR1 GTSNPN, CDR2 SVGIG (reference sequence). This CDR3 has 15 residues. The CDR3 DNA is TGTGCCTGGAGTGTATTTCGTGACTTGGACACTGAAGCTTTCTTT. Translated, it gives CAWSVFRDLDTEAFF.

J is TRBJ2-3 and V is TRBV25-1, with 8 bases matching TRBD1. This CDR3 is 15 amino acids long. V trimming: 2 bases; J trimming: 7 bases; junction bases outside the gene matches: 8. In germline, CDR1 is MGHDK, CDR2 SYGVNS. The CDR3 spells CASSEAQGAQNTQYF. In DNA, the CDR3 is TGTGCCAGCAGTGAAGCGCAGGGGGCTCAGAATACGCAGTATTTT.